These T cell receptor beta chains were read from a single sample in a study of blood T cell repertoires in COVID-19. Sequencing used immunoSEQ multiplex PCR; TCRdb keeps in-frame clones, though not all of them. This sample yields some 250,000 clones, of which 85% to 90% are seen a single time; roughly 12% belongs to the top ten. The source material was peripheral blood. The receptors derive from a woman aged 30 to 39 with COVID-19, enrolled during active disease. CDR3s include the opening cysteine and the closing phenylalanine or tryptophan. A D gene is named only where the DNA matches it firmly. A clone size is listed for some rows: how often the clone was seen (once, few, many), or a class if it is expanded.

NA,TRBV4-1,NA,CASSQDFGDFYYEQYF
NA,TRBV2,TRBD1,CASRARTGIAYGYTF
NA,TRBV10-1,NA,CASSESSEYQETQYF
NA,TRBV10-3,NA,CAISEIWEGQPQHF
NA,TRBV2,TRBD2,CASRVAGAGETQYF
NA,TRBV15,TRBD2,CATSRGLAGYTDTQYF
few,TRBV11-2,TRBD1,CASSLEWTGSYGYTF
many,TRBV3-1/TRBV3-2,TRBD2,CASSQGAGGILTF
NA,TRBV6-5,NA,CAISRLGQKGYGYTF
NA,TRBV4-1,NA,CASSQDRGYSPLHF
NA,TRBV7-2,NA,CASSTASAGSSYEQYF
NA,TRBV2,NA,CASSEMSGSQPQHF
NA,TRBV18,NA,CASSPREWSPLHF
NA,TRBV27,TRBD1,CASSQPNDRGYEQYF
NA,TRBV5-4,TRBD2,CASSPGLADQNEQFF
NA,TRBV27,TRBD1,CASSPGTVSTEAFF
NA,TRBV7-2,NA,CASSLIVNQETQYF
NA,TRBV19,NA,CASLQADTQYF
NA,TRBV3-1/TRBV3-2,NA,CASSRRGGSDTEAFF
NA,TRBV14,NA,CASSQDHGLAAFF
NA,TRBV19,TRBD1,CASTSDRGVGNQPQHF
NA,TRBV27,TRBD2,CASSTLRGAPGELFF
NA,TRBV30,TRBD1,CAWTTGGNTEAFF
NA,TRBV21-1,NA,CATKRLNKGWDYGYTF
NA,TRBV10-1,NA,CASSAGNEQYF
NA,TRBV19,NA,CASTGATNTQYF
NA,TRBV29-1,TRBD1,CSVEGTGGNYGYTF
NA,TRBV5-1,NA,CASSLRVQETQYF
NA,TRBV3-1/TRBV3-2,TRBD2,CASSQGLAGNQYF
NA,TRBV13,NA,CASSIIPGELFF
NA,TRBV2,TRBD2,CATPLGLAGGRGEQFF